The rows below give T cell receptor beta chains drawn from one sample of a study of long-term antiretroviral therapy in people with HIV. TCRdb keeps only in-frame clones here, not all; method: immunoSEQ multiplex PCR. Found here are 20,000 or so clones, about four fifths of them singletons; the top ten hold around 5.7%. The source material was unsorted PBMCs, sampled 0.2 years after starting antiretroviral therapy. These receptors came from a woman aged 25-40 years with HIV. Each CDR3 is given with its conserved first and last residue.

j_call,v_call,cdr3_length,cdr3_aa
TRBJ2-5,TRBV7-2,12,CASSASRETQYF
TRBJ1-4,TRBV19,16,CASSIGGGLREEKLFF
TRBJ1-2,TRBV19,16,CASSPTTGQGFSGYTF
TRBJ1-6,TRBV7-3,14,CASSLYGGNSPLHF
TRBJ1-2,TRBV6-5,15,CASSYGQGLGYGYTF
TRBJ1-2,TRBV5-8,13,CASSFRDNYGYTF
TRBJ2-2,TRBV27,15,CASSLKRGGVGELFF
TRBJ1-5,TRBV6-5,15,CASSNLDRPDQPQHF
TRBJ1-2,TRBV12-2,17,CASRPTSDRLVTDGYTF
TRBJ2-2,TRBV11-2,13,CASSLAGSGELFF
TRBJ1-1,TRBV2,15,CASSWDRQRDTEAFF
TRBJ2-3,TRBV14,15,CASSQGGHGTDTQYF
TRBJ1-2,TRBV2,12,CASIRVADGYTF
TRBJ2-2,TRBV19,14,CASTGRSNTGELFF
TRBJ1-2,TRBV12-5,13,CASGPTTAYGYTF
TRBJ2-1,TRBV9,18,CASSVAFPGTGAADEQFF
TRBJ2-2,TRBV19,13,CASSIQPTGELFF
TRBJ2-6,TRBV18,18,CASSYRRDIYSRANVLTF
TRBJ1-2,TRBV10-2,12,CASTGSWGGYTF
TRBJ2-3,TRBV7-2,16,CASSPPRTSGTDTQYF
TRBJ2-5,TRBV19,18,CASSISRMREAGEETQYF
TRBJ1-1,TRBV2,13,CASSDRREDEAFF
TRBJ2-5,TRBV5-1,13,CASSLDRVETQYF
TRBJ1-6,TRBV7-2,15,CASSSSGGYNSPLHF
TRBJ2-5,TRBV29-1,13,CSVGQGDQETQYF
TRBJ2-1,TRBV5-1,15,CASSLPLSGYNEQFF
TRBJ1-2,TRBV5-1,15,CASSDLSQGAGGYTF
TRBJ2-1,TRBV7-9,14,CASSAQSSYNEQFF
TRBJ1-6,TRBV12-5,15,CASGSVTGENRNLYF
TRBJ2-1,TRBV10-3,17,CAISERVGLAPYNEQFF
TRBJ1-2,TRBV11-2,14,CASSLDQGSYGYTF
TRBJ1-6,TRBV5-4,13,CASSSEGGAPLHF
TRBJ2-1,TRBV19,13,CASSIGRYNEQFF
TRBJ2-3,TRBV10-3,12,CAMGGRTDTQYF
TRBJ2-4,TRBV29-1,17,CSVVRSGGPGAKNIQYF
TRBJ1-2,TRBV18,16,CASSPGTETPNYGYTF
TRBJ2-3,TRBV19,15,CASTSRGQGADTQYF
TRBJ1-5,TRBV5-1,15,CASSLDGYSNQPQHF
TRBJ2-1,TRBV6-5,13,CASSYISGSEQFF
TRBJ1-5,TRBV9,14,CASSEGLANQPQHF
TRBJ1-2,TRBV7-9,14,CASSYKDRDYGYTF
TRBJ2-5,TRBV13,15,CASSARLAGVETQYF
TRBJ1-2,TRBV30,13,CAWSVGLGDGYTF
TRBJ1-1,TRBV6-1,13,CASSGRKGLEAFF
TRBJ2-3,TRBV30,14,CAWSADTGTDTQYF
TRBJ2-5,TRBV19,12,CASSIGTETQYF
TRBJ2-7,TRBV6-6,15,CASSYRQRLSYEQYF
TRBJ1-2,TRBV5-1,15,CASSLEGNTNYGYTF
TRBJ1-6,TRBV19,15,CASSLQLSYNSPLHF
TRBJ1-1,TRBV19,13,CASSRDRNTEAFF
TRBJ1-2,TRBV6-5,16,CASSYDGSGRGYGYTF
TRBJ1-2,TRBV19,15,CASSIGGAHLVGYTF